A selection of T cell receptor beta chains follows, all from one sample in a study of T cell changes during pregnancy in multiple sclerosis. This table comes from immunoSEQ multiplex PCR, and its TCRdb copy is limited to in-frame clones, with some not included. The sample lists roughly 89,000 clones; 94% were seen once. The specimen was peripheral blood, collected after pregnancy. These receptors were collected from a female donor in good health, enrolled as a control in a pregnancy study. CDR3s include the opening cysteine and the closing phenylalanine or tryptophan. The D gene is left open where the match is weak. Size is stated for part of the rows, as once, few or many counts, or as a class when the clone is expanded.

d_call: TRBD2; v_call: TRBV5-6; j_call: TRBJ2-3; clone_size: NA; cdr3_nt: TGTGCCAGCAGTTCGACCGGGGGGGATACGCAGTATTTT; cdr3_aa: CASSSTGGDTQYF
d_call: TRBD1; v_call: TRBV5-1; j_call: TRBJ2-1; clone_size: NA; cdr3_nt: TGCGCCAGCAGCCTAGGACAGGTACCCACCTACAATGAGCAGTTCTTC; cdr3_aa: CASSLGQVPTYNEQFF
d_call: TRBD1; v_call: TRBV10-3; j_call: TRBJ2-7; clone_size: NA; cdr3_nt: TGTGCCATCAGTATGGGACAGGGCGTTTCCTCCTACGAGCAGTACTTC; cdr3_aa: CAISMGQGVSSYEQYF
d_call: NA; v_call: TRBV19; j_call: TRBJ2-3; clone_size: NA; cdr3_nt: TGTGCCAGTTCCCCCGAGGCTCCCAGCACAGATACGCAGTATTTT; cdr3_aa: CASSPEAPSTDTQYF
d_call: TRBD1; v_call: TRBV9; j_call: TRBJ2-5; clone_size: NA; cdr3_nt: TGTGCCAGCAGCGTAGCGACAGGGGGGGGAGAGACCCAGTACTTC; cdr3_aa: CASSVATGGGETQYF
d_call: TRBD2; v_call: TRBV14; j_call: TRBJ2-5; clone_size: NA; cdr3_nt: TGTGCCAGCAGCCGAGGACTAGCGGGCGAGACCCAGTACTTC; cdr3_aa: CASSRGLAGETQYF
d_call: TRBD1; v_call: TRBV30; j_call: TRBJ2-6; clone_size: NA; cdr3_nt: TGTGCCTGGAGTAAGGGGGCCGATAAAGCCCCCAGGGGGGCCAACGTCCTGACTTTC; cdr3_aa: CAWSKGADKAPRGANVLTF
d_call: TRBD1; v_call: TRBV6-5; j_call: TRBJ2-5; clone_size: NA; cdr3_nt: TGTGCCAGCAGTGACAGGGGAAGGACCCAGTACTTC; cdr3_aa: CASSDRGRTQYF
d_call: TRBD1; v_call: TRBV5-1; j_call: TRBJ1-4; clone_size: NA; cdr3_nt: TGCGCCAGCAGCTTCGCAGGGGGTAGAAATGAAAAACTGTTTTTT; cdr3_aa: CASSFAGGRNEKLFF
d_call: NA; v_call: TRBV13; j_call: TRBJ2-7; clone_size: NA; cdr3_nt: TGTGCCAGCAGCTTCGCGGGTAATTCGGGGAAAGGTTACGAGCAGTACTTC; cdr3_aa: CASSFAGNSGKGYEQYF
d_call: NA; v_call: TRBV28; j_call: TRBJ1-5; clone_size: NA; cdr3_nt: TGTGCCAGCAGTTTAAAGGGCGTGGGGGCTAGGCAGCCCCAGCATTTT; cdr3_aa: CASSLKGVGARQPQHF
d_call: TRBD2; v_call: TRBV7-8; j_call: TRBJ2-7; clone_size: NA; cdr3_nt: TGTGCCAGCAGCTTAGGGGTCCTGACTAGCGGGAAAAGTGGGTCCTACGAGCAGTACTTC; cdr3_aa: CASSLGVLTSGKSGSYEQYF
d_call: TRBD1; v_call: TRBV28; j_call: TRBJ1-2; clone_size: NA; cdr3_nt: TGTGCCAGCAGTTTAGACAGGGGGCTCCATGGCTACACCTTC; cdr3_aa: CASSLDRGLHGYTF
d_call: TRBD2; v_call: TRBV4-2; j_call: TRBJ2-5; clone_size: once; cdr3_nt: TGTGCCAGCAGCAAACTAGCGGGAGAAGAGACCCAGTACTTC; cdr3_aa: CASSKLAGEETQYF
d_call: NA; v_call: TRBV28; j_call: TRBJ2-6; clone_size: NA; cdr3_nt: TGTGCCAGCAGTTCGCAGGGCTCTGGGGCCAACGTCCTGACTTTC; cdr3_aa: CASSSQGSGANVLTF
d_call: TRBD2; v_call: TRBV9; j_call: TRBJ2-5; clone_size: NA; cdr3_nt: TGTGCCAGCAGCCTCGGGACTAGCCCCAACGGGGGGGAGACCCAGTACTTC; cdr3_aa: CASSLGTSPNGGETQYF
d_call: TRBD1; v_call: TRBV5-1; j_call: TRBJ2-7; clone_size: NA; cdr3_nt: TGCGCCAGCAGCTTAACAGGGGCCAGCTCCTACGAGCAGTACTTC; cdr3_aa: CASSLTGASSYEQYF
d_call: NA; v_call: TRBV19; j_call: TRBJ1-5; clone_size: NA; cdr3_nt: TGTGCCAGTAGTATTTTGGGGGGGGCTCAGCCCCAGCATTTT; cdr3_aa: CASSILGGAQPQHF
d_call: NA; v_call: TRBV7-9; j_call: TRBJ2-7; clone_size: NA; cdr3_nt: TGTGCCAGCAGCTTAGTCCGCGGGGTACACGAGCAGTACTTC; cdr3_aa: CASSLVRGVHEQYF
d_call: NA; v_call: TRBV7-2; j_call: TRBJ2-3; clone_size: NA; cdr3_nt: TGTGCCAGCAGTCCGGGACTCAGCACAGATACGCAGTATTTT; cdr3_aa: CASSPGLSTDTQYF
d_call: TRBD2; v_call: TRBV6-1; j_call: TRBJ2-1; clone_size: once; cdr3_nt: TGTGCCAGCAGGACTAGCAGGGATCATGAGCAGTTCTTC; cdr3_aa: CASRTSRDHEQFF
d_call: TRBD1; v_call: TRBV5-1; j_call: TRBJ1-3; clone_size: NA; cdr3_nt: TGCGCCAGCAGCCTGCATGAGGGGGCGGCTGGAAACACCATATATTTT; cdr3_aa: CASSLHEGAAGNTIYF
d_call: NA; v_call: TRBV4-1; j_call: TRBJ1-2; clone_size: NA; cdr3_nt: TGCGCCAGCAGCCAAGATCGCGGGGGAGCTAACTATGGCTACACCTTC; cdr3_aa: CASSQDRGGANYGYTF
d_call: TRBD2; v_call: TRBV7-8; j_call: TRBJ2-3; clone_size: NA; cdr3_nt: TGTGCCAGCAGCTTGAGACTAGCGGGAGGCCCCGAACGCACAGATACGCAGTATTTT; cdr3_aa: CASSLRLAGGPERTDTQYF
d_call: NA; v_call: TRBV19; j_call: TRBJ2-1; clone_size: NA; cdr3_nt: TGTGCCAGTAGCCCTCACCCGGGACTTCACAATGAGCAGTTCTTC; cdr3_aa: CASSPHPGLHNEQFF
d_call: NA; v_call: TRBV11-2; j_call: TRBJ2-7; clone_size: NA; cdr3_nt: TGTGCCAGCAGCTTAGTTAGGAGCTCCTACGAGCAGTACTTC; cdr3_aa: CASSLVRSSYEQYF
d_call: TRBD1; v_call: TRBV6-1; j_call: TRBJ1-5; clone_size: NA; cdr3_nt: TGTGCCAGCAGTGAGGGGCCCATGACAGGGTTTAGCAATCAGCCCCAGCATTTT; cdr3_aa: CASSEGPMTGFSNQPQHF
d_call: TRBD1; v_call: TRBV5-1; j_call: TRBJ1-2; clone_size: NA; cdr3_nt: TGCGCCAGCAGCGGCTCGACAGGGCACTATGGCTACACCTTC; cdr3_aa: CASSGSTGHYGYTF
d_call: NA; v_call: TRBV6-4; j_call: TRBJ1-1; clone_size: NA; cdr3_nt: TGTGCCAGCAGTGCGGACAGATCCAGCACTGAAGCTTTCTTT; cdr3_aa: CASSADRSSTEAFF
d_call: NA; v_call: TRBV18; j_call: TRBJ1-1; clone_size: once; cdr3_nt: TGTGCCAGCTCACCAAGCTACCCTCCGGGGAAAAACACTGAAGCTTTCTTT; cdr3_aa: CASSPSYPPGKNTEAFF
d_call: NA; v_call: TRBV5-6; j_call: TRBJ1-5; clone_size: few; cdr3_nt: TGTGCCAGCAGCTTTTGGGCCGAGGGAGGCTATAGCAATCAGCCCCAGCATTTT; cdr3_aa: CASSFWAEGGYSNQPQHF
d_call: TRBD2; v_call: TRBV11-2; j_call: TRBJ2-3; clone_size: NA; cdr3_nt: TGTGCCAGCAGCTCGTCCAGCGGGAGGGCGACAGATACGCAGTATTTT; cdr3_aa: CASSSSSGRATDTQYF
d_call: TRBD2; v_call: TRBV2; j_call: TRBJ2-7; clone_size: once; cdr3_nt: TGTGCCAGCAGTGAACGGGGGGGACGGGTCTCCTACGAGCAGTACTTC; cdr3_aa: CASSERGGRVSYEQYF
d_call: TRBD2; v_call: TRBV28; j_call: TRBJ2-1; clone_size: NA; cdr3_nt: TGTGCCAGCTTCCCCGGGGGGATGAATGAGCAGTTCTTC; cdr3_aa: CASFPGGMNEQFF
d_call: NA; v_call: TRBV5-1; j_call: TRBJ2-7; clone_size: NA; cdr3_nt: TGCGCCAGCAGCCCACAGGGAGCCGGGTCCTACGAGCAGTACTTC; cdr3_aa: CASSPQGAGSYEQYF
d_call: NA; v_call: TRBV6-5; j_call: TRBJ1-2; clone_size: NA; cdr3_nt: TGTGCCAGCAGGAGCGGGAACTATGGCTACACCTTC; cdr3_aa: CASRSGNYGYTF
d_call: NA; v_call: TRBV7-7; j_call: TRBJ2-5; clone_size: NA; cdr3_nt: TGTGCCAGCAGCCCCTCAGGGGAGACCCAGTACTTC; cdr3_aa: CASSPSGETQYF